The 29 T cell receptor beta chains listed next were all sequenced from one sample in a study of T cell repertoires in cytomegalovirus infection. TCRdb used MiXCR to reprocess the reads, holding one entry per CDR3 protein. Of hundreds of thousands of distinct CDR3 sequences listed, 30% to 40% are singletons. These TCRs' antigens remain unknown. The source material was cultured CD8+ T cells from PBMCs, sampled from culture after CMV antigen stimulation. These TCRs come from a human donor in good health (CMV status not recorded). Some clones in this sample may be carry-over from other donors' samples.

The CDR3 loop reads CASSYLGYNTEAFF. DNA for the CDR3: TGTGCCAGCAGCTATTTAGGGTACAACACTGAAGCTTTCTTT. The chain combines TRBV7-9 with TRBJ1-1; no reliable D call. The CDR3 extends over 14 amino acids. Per germline, CDR1 SEHNR and CDR2 FQNEAQ (reference sequence). The ends were cut back, 4 bases at V and 2 bases at J, with 11 bases in the middle.

The rearrangement joins TRBV7-9 to TRBJ2-5; 7 positions match TRBD1. The J segment lost 2 bases and the V segment lost 2 bases, leaving 5 bases of the junction unmatched. The germline CDR1 and CDR2 sequences are SEHNR and FQNEAQ (reference sequence). CDR3 length: 15 amino acids. The CDR3: CASSLRTGQQETQYF. For the CDR3, the DNA is TGTGCCAGCAGCTTAAGAACGGGACAGCAAGAGACCCAGTACTTC.

This clonotype was recorded many times. This rearrangement joins TRBV2 to TRBJ2-2; a weak D match, TRBD1 (6 bases). Germline V gives CDR1 SNHLY, CDR2 FYNNEI. The CDR3 length is 12 residues. Trimming removed 9 bases at V and 5 bases at J, with 10 bases between. CDR3 residues: CASSGVTGELFF. The CDR3, as DNA: TGTGCCAGTTCAGGGGTGACCGGGGAGCTGTTTTTT.

This clonotype was seen at least ten times. The V and J genes are TRBV6-1 and TRBJ2-1; a possible D gene is TRBD2 (6 bases). V lost 6 bases and J lost 8, with 14 bases in between. Germline V lookup: CDR1 MNHNS, CDR2 SASEGT. This CDR3 contains 13 residues. CDR3 in amino acids: CASSLPGGDEQFF. The CDR3 nucleotides are TGTGCCAGCAGCCTCCCCGGGGGAGATGAGCAGTTCTTC.

The chain joins TRBV2 to TRBJ2-5; TRBD2 agrees at 11 bases. The CDR3 is made up of 15 amino acids. The V gene's germline CDR1 is SNHLY and CDR2 FYNNEI. After removal of 3 bases from V and 3 bases from J, the junction contained 3 bases not matched to a gene. CDR3 sequence: CASSDLTSGEETQYF. The CDR3 DNA follows: TGTGCCAGCAGTGATTTGACTAGCGGGGAAGAGACCCAGTACTTC.

The rearrangement joins TRBV9 to TRBJ2-7; 8 bases are a match to TRBD1. After removal of 3 bases from V and 5 bases from J, the junction contained 10 bases not matched to a gene. The CDR3 covers 15 residues. CDR1 SGDLS and CDR2 YYNGEE come from the germline V gene. The chain's CDR3 is CASSAWTGKADEQYF. The DNA of the CDR3 is TGTGCCAGCAGCGCATGGACAGGGAAGGCTGACGAGCAGTACTTC.

This chain connects TRBV27 to TRBJ1-2; 8 bases agree with TRBD1. V gave up 5 bases and J gave up 4 bases; unmatched junction bases: 12. Germline V CDR1 and CDR2: MNHEY, SMNVEV (reference sequence). The length of the CDR3 is 16 residues. The CDR3 nucleotides are TGTGCCAGCAGTCTTGACCGGACAGGGTATATCTATGGCTACACCTTC. Its translation is CASSLDRTGYIYGYTF.

Many counts were recorded for this clonotype. The chain recombines TRBV20-1 with TRBJ2-5; D is uncertain. V was shortened by 2 bases and J by 7 bases, with 8 bases between the two germline ends. The CDR3 spans 11 residues. In germline, CDR1 is DFQATT, CDR2 SNEGSKA (reference sequence). This CDR3 is CSARFTGTQYF. The DNA for the CDR3 is TGCAGTGCTAGATTTACGGGGACCCAGTACTTC.

The rearrangement links TRBV19 to TRBJ1-2; TRBD1 agrees at 7 bases. The CDR3 length is 14 residues. J lost 4 bases, V lost 5 bases, and 7 bases had no gene match. Germline lookup yields CDR1 LNHDA and CDR2 SQIVND (reference sequence). The CDR3 bases are TGTGCCAGTAGTTTCGGGACAGCTACCTATGGCTACACCTTC. Its translation: CASSFGTATYGYTF.

The genes are TRBV7-3 and TRBJ1-1, with D maybe TRBD1 (6 bases). The V and J ends lost 8 bases and 5 bases respectively, with 15 bases between them. The length of the CDR3 is 13 residues. Germline V lookup: CDR1 SGHTA, CDR2 FQGTGA. DNA for the CDR3: TGTGCCAGCTGGAGTGGGGGCAAGACTGAAGCTTTCTTT. Translated, it gives CASWSGGKTEAFF.

The CDR3 DNA is TGTGCCATCCGTCTGGTCGGGGAGCTGTTTTTT. Translation gives CAIRLVGELFF. V usage is TRBV12-3 or TRBV12-4 and J usage is TRBJ2-2; D is unclear. With 10 bases removed from V and 7 bases from J, the gap between germline ends came to 10 bases. The length of the CDR3 is 11 residues.

This clonotype came up many times. The chain employs TRBV7-6 and TRBJ2-2; D could derive from TRBD1 or TRBD2 (5 bases each). This CDR3 has 16 amino acids. The V end was cut by 5 bases, the J end by 0 bases, with 13 bases between. CDR1 and CDR2 from the germline V gene are SGHVS and FNYEAQ. This CDR3 is CASSIGTPANTGELFF. The CDR3, as DNA: TGTGCCAGCAGCATTGGGACCCCCGCGAACACCGGGGAGCTGTTTTTT.

This clonotype has at least ten counts. Relative to the germline gene, one junction end is altered; a read error may explain this. The chain is built from TRBV7-7 and TRBJ1-1, with a weak D call TRBD1 (5 bases). CDR1 SSHAT and CDR2 FNYEAQ come from the germline V gene (reference sequence). The CDR3 spans 16 residues. CDR3 protein: CASSPMGQGKNTEAFF. The CDR3 DNA sequence: TGTGCTAGCAGCCCGATGGGTCAGGGAAAGAACACTGAAGCTTTCTTT.

This chain uses TRBV14 with TRBJ2-3; tentatively, D is TRBD1 (6 bases). The CDR3 runs 13 residues. Trimming cost V 8 bases and J 0 bases, with 9 bases left between them. Germline lookup yields CDR1 SGHDN and CDR2 FVKESK. The DNA of the CDR3 is TGTGCCAGCTCAGGGGCGAGCACAGATACGCAGTATTTT. Encoded protein: CASSGASTDTQYF.

J is TRBJ2-5 and V is TRBV27; D gene uncertain. V was trimmed by 3 bases and J by 0 bases, leaving 11 bases between them. Germline CDR1 is MNHEY and CDR2 is SMNVEV (reference sequence). This CDR3 comprises 15 residues. DNA for the CDR3: TGTGCCAGCAGTTTGATTGAGGCGGACCAAGAGACCCAGTACTTC. Amino acids: CASSLIEADQETQYF.

The chain uses TRBV19 and TRBJ2-3, with D possibly being TRBD1 (6 bases). V lost 4 bases and J 1 base, leaving 12 bases between the germline ends. CDR1 and CDR2 (germline): LNHDA, SQIVND (reference sequence). CDR3 size: 15 residues. CDR3: CASSTQGLGTDTQYF. DNA of the CDR3: TGTGCCAGTAGTACCCAGGGGCTGGGCACAGATACGCAGTATTTT.

This clonotype was counted between two and nine times. The chain has TRBV9 and TRBJ2-3; the D gene could be TRBD1 or TRBD2 (6 bases each). The V end lost 5 bases, the J end lost 2 bases, and 18 bases lay between the germline ends. CDR1 is SGDLS, CDR2 YYNGEE, per germline. There are 16 residues in the CDR3. CDR3 DNA: TGTGCCAGCAGAGGGGGAGGCGCGGGGCCCACAGATACGCAGTATTTT. This translates into CASRGGGAGPTDTQYF.

This clonotype was seen more than once but under ten times. The V gene is TRBV7-9, the J gene TRBJ2-7; TRBD1 is a possible D gene (6 bases). This CDR3 spans 14 amino acids. The germline gives CDR1 SEHNR, CDR2 FQNEAQ (reference sequence). V gave up 1 base and J gave up 6 bases, with 13 bases separating them. CDR3 in DNA: TGTGCCAGCAGCTTAGGAGGCCCCAGGGGCGAGCAGTACGTC. Its protein product is CASSLGGPRGEQYV.

The chain employs TRBV2 and TRBJ1-2, with 7 positions matching TRBD1. The CDR3 contains 17 residues. CDR1 is SNHLY and CDR2 is FYNNEI in the germline V gene. J was trimmed by 7 bases and V by 0 bases; bases with no gene match: 14. The CDR3 reads CASSEAQKTGFLGGYTF. The DNA of the CDR3 is TGTGCCAGCAGTGAAGCGCAAAAGACAGGGTTTTTAGGTGGCTACACCTTC.

This sequence joins TRBV5-1 and TRBJ1-2; TRBD1 aligns across 8 bases. The V and J ends lost 1 base and 0 bases, in that order; junction bases with no gene match: 8. The CDR3 covers 17 residues. Germline V CDR1 and CDR2: SGHRS, YFSETQ. The chain's CDR3 is CASSLTTGGRANYGYTF. The CDR3, as DNA: TGCGCCAGCAGCTTGACTACAGGGGGGAGAGCTAACTATGGCTACACCTTC.

This clonotype was picked up a small number of times. The chain links TRBV12-3 or TRBV12-4 to TRBJ1-2; a possible D gene is TRBD1 (5 bases). The ends were cut back, 4 bases at V and 8 bases at J, with 20 bases in the middle. The length of the CDR3 is 15 residues. Here the CDR3 DNA reads TGTGCCAGCAGTTCGAAGACAGACCTGAGTTCGGGCTACACCTTC. Translating gives CASSSKTDLSSGYTF.

This rearrangement joins TRBV14 to TRBJ1-2; 8 nucleotides align to TRBD1. The CDR3 runs 15 residues. J gave up 7 bases and V 1 base, and 8 bases lay outside the gene matches. The germline CDR1 and CDR2 sequences are SGHDN and FVKESK. CDR3 loop: CASSQAVQGALGYTF. CDR3 coding DNA: TGTGCCAGCAGCCAAGCCGTGCAGGGGGCCCTTGGCTACACCTTC.

The chain uses TRBV7-2 and TRBJ2-1; no definite D call. Germline V gives CDR1 SGHTA, CDR2 FQGNSA. Deletions cut 0 bases from V and 0 bases from J, with 6 bases between. This CDR3 has 15 amino acids. The CDR3 region is CASSLAHTSYNEQFF. CDR3 bases: TGTGCCAGCAGCTTAGCACATACCTCCTACAATGAGCAGTTCTTC.

Ten or more counts support this clonotype. This sequence joins TRBV7-6 and TRBJ2-1; perhaps TRBD2 as D (6 bases). Germline values: CDR1 SGHVS, CDR2 FNYEAQ. There are 14 residues in the CDR3. Trimming removed 1 base from V and 10 bases from J, with 14 bases in between. The CDR3 DNA is TGTGCCAGCAGCTTAGAGGCGGGGAGCGGCGAGCAGTTCTTC. Amino acid sequence: CASSLEAGSGEQFF.

This clonotype was seen many times. CDR3 loop: CASSFDLSTNEKLFF. CDR3 DNA sequence: TGTGCCAGCAGTTTTGATCTGTCAACTAATGAAAAACTGTTTTTT. This chain joins TRBV28 and TRBJ1-4; no clear D. CDR3 length: 15 amino acids. Germline assignment: CDR1 MDHEN and CDR2 SYDVKM. V was trimmed by 3 bases and J by 0 bases, leaving 8 bases between them.

This clonotype has a count of ten or more. The genes are TRBV7-2 and TRBJ2-7; no definite D call. Between the trimmed V and J ends, which lost 4 bases and 0 bases, there was a span of 10 bases. The CDR3 contains 14 residues. Per germline, CDR1 SGHTA and CDR2 FQGNSA. DNA for the CDR3: TGTGCCAGCAGCTCGTATGAGGTCTCCTACGAGCAGTACTTC. It encodes CASSSYEVSYEQYF.

Many counts were recorded for this clonotype. The chain recombines TRBV7-6 with TRBJ2-2, with D possibly being TRBD2 (6 bases). V was shortened by 0 bases and J by 6 bases, with 11 bases between the two germline ends. CDR1 is SGHVS, CDR2 FNYEAQ, per germline. This CDR3 is built from 15 residues. The CDR3: CASSLAPREAGELFF. DNA of the CDR3: TGTGCCAGCAGCTTAGCTCCCAGGGAGGCCGGGGAGCTGTTTTTT.

The J gene is TRBJ2-7, the V gene TRBV11-3, with D perhaps TRBD1 or TRBD2 (5 bases each). Germline V gene lookup returns CDR1 SGHNT and CDR2 YENEEA. V lost 1 base to trimming and J lost 1 base, with 20 bases between them. CDR3 length: 18 residues. The CDR3: CASSLATTGQGFSYEQYF. CDR3 DNA: TGTGCCAGCAGCTTAGCTACTACGGGGCAGGGTTTTTCCTACGAGCAGTACTTC.

The chain couples TRBV19 to TRBJ2-7, with D unresolved. V shed 10 bases and J shed 6 bases, with 13 bases lying between them. This CDR3 comprises 11 residues. The germline gives CDR1 LNHDA, CDR2 SQIVND (reference sequence). The CDR3 sequence: CATLTEGEQYF. In DNA, the CDR3 is TGTGCCACCTTGACTGAAGGCGAGCAGTACTTC.